The source of this T cell receptor (beta chain) is a study of T cells in Graves' hyperthyroidism and ophthalmopathy (dated by TCRdb to about 2019). Study-level background: Peripheral blood was sampled at the time of initial diagnosis, prior to any treatment. TCR V-J signatures able to tell the groups apart were searched for in a discovery cohort of approximately 95 patients, of whom fewer than 45 had Graves' ophthalmopathy and around 58 had stable Graves' hyperthyroidism. Whether ophthalmopathy could be predicted prospectively was tested in an independent validation cohort made up of approximately 19 hyperthyroidism patients plus 17 patients who later progressed to ophthalmopathy. The 90 or so discovery patients were randomly split 7:3 into training and test sets. In about 6 Graves' hyperthyroidism patients, the study also compared T-cell repertoires from thyroid tissue with T-cell repertoires from blood. After sampling, hyperthyroidism patients received methimazole starting at 30 mg daily, and ophthalmopathy patients received high-dose intravenous methylprednisolone. The paper reports TCR Vbeta CDR3 sequencing of approximately 140 peripheral blood samples: approximately 41 ophthalmopathy, under 80 hyperthyroidism and around 17 progressor patients.

General conclusions and limits of the study: Most expanded thyroid clonotypes (frequency above 0.001) were also detected in blood, suggesting blood repertoires may reflect thyroid immune responses. In validation, progression to ophthalmopathy was predicted by the model with nearly 71% sensitivity and 72.22% specificity, a median of approximately 7.1 months before onset. A 13 V-J signature model separated ophthalmopathy from stable hyperthyroidism, with approximately 87% sensitivity and roughly 84% specificity in cross-validation and 80%/75% in testing. Sample size was not statistically predetermined, and blinding of investigators to group allocation was not performed.

The TCR beta CDR3 regions were amplified from the RNA transcripts. A first-round RT-PCR of the TCR CDR3 used the HTBI primer set with the Qiagen OneStep RT-PCR kit. The libraries were constructed in a second round of multiplex PCR and then size-selected and purified. Sequencing of the libraries was done on an Illumina HiSeq2000 using paired-end 100 bp reads. The published analysis was carried out like this. SOAPnuke was used to process the raw data, with reads discarded if the reads contained adapters or uncalled bases, had a mean Phred below 15, or lacked an exact constant-primer or identifier match. COPE v1.2.5 was used to merge the high-quality paired reads, and each unique nucleotide sequence was defined as a clonotype. MiTCR v1.1 was used to align clonotypes to the IMGT TRBV, TRBD and TRBJ reference segments. The analysis included only V-J combinations with a frequency above 0.0001, which together covered over 98% of the repertoires. A TCS score was defined as the ratio between F50 (clonal expansion) and ExV (chaos), using BLOSUM62-based TCRdist between CDR3 peptides within each V-J. Welch's t-statistics and random forest reduced fewer than 600 V-J features to 10 to 15, which were used in a naive Bayes classifier (R e1071). The public reads were reprocessed in TCRdb via fastp at Q25 and MiXCR, keeping in-frame beta chains. Every entry covers one CDR3 protein and lists the most common genes and DNA from its rows. TCRdb's processing, not the authors', yielded these V and J calls. This sample gives about 640,000 distinct CDR3 sequences in total; more than 20% of them show up just once. More than 30% of the sample is held by the ten biggest clonotypes.

On this clonotype itself: What this receptor recognizes is not known. Base qualities are missing; no much larger clone stands one base away.

In the ophthalmopathy patients, disease was moderately to severely active, with a Clinical Activity Score of 3 or more, a NOSPECS grade of 4 or more, and a duration of less than 3 months. Any patient with an uncontrolled infection, another autoimmune disease, pregnancy or lactation was excluded. Diagnoses relied on clinical symptoms, serum thyroxine and TRAb, thyroid ultrasound and orbital computed tomography. PBMCs were separated from over 9 ml of fresh peripheral blood using Ficoll-Paque density gradient centrifugation. Total RNA was extracted with Trizol reagent, and quality was checked on an Agilent 2100 Bioanalyzer. The receptor's source is a man aged 25 to 40 with Graves' ophthalmopathy. Sequenced input: blood.

The nucleotide sequence reads as follows: TGTGCCAGCTCACCACGGGAGGGCCAGAAGACCCAGTACTTC. This is translated as CASSPREGQKTQYF. The chain links TRBV18 with TRBJ2-5; 7 bases in the junction line up with TRBD2. Relative to germline, V is missing 1 base and J is missing 6 bases, with 5 bases of the junction outside any gene match. The cysteine opens and the phenylalanine closes a CDR3 of 14 amino acids. Of the read, only the CDR3 DNA is kept; its 42 bases are in frame from base 1. Via the germline V gene, CDR1 is KGHSH and CDR2 LQKENI.